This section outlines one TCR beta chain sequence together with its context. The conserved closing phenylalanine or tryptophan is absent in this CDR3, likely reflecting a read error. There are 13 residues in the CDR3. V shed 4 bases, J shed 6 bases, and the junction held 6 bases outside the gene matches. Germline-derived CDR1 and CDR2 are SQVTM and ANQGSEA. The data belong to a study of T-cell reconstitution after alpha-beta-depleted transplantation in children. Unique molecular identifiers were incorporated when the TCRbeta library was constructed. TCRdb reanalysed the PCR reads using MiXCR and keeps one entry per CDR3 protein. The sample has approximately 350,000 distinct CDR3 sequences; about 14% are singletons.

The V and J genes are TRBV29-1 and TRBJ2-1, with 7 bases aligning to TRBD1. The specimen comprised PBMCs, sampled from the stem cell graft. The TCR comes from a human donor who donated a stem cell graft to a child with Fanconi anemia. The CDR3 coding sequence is TGCAGCGTTGTTGCGACAGGGCCCAATGAGCAGTTCCTC. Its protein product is CSVVATGPNEQFL.